The sequence of this T cell receptor (beta chain) was determined in a study of T cell changes during pregnancy in multiple sclerosis. This CDR3 is 13 amino acids long. Trimming removed 7 bases at V and 3 bases at J, with 13 bases between. Germline V gene sequence: CDR1 MNHNY, CDR2 SVGAGI (reference sequence). Measured with immunoSEQ multiplex PCR; TCRdb has only the in-frame clones, and not every one. The sample records about 68,000 clones, 91% being singletons. The rearrangement links TRBV6-6 to TRBJ2-7; tentatively, D is TRBD1 (5 bases). The TCR sequence derives from a female donor with multiple sclerosis, enrolled in a pregnancy study. Here the sequenced sample was peripheral blood, taken in the second trimester of pregnancy. CDR3 region: CASTSDILYEQYF. CDR3 nucleotides: TGTGCCAGCACCTCGGACATCCTCTACGAGCAGTACTTC.